The clone carrying this T cell receptor (beta chain) was counted only a few times. Its antigen is not known. This entry is derived from a study of blood T cells in healthy people across ages. Broader study findings: Diversity estimated from one million T cells was considered an underestimate.

The use of a sample-barcoded 5' primer and a J-beta primer mix characterized a second PCR of about 7 to 12 cycles. All samples yielded 2.5 million or more CDR3-containing paired-end reads. One entry per CDR3 protein, called by TCRdb with MiXCR from the 5' RACE reads. Of around 280,000 distinct CDR3 sequences in the sample, 27% were seen once. Per germline, CDR1 MDHEN and CDR2 SYDVKM. The CDR3 length is 16 residues. Trimming removed 2 bases at V and 4 bases at J, with 12 bases between. This receptor was identified in a woman in her seventies in good health. The source material was blood. The chain combines TRBV28 with TRBJ2-6, with a possible D match to TRBD1 (5 bases). The CDR3 loop reads CASSLTPRAGANVLTF. The CDR3 region has the DNA TGTGCCAGCAGTTTAACCCCCAGGGCCGGGGCCAACGTCCTGACTTTC.